Listed below are T cell receptor beta chains from one sample, sequenced in a study of identical twins. MiXCR was run by TCRdb on the 5' RACE reads, yielding one entry per CDR3 protein. The data contain 450,000 to 650,000 distinct CDR3 sequences, nearly 10% of them singletons. The data were also submitted as part of a second study, on yellow fever vaccine responses in identical twins.

Sequenced sample: PBMCs. These receptors were taken from a woman under 30 in good health. CDR3s include the opening cysteine and the closing phenylalanine or tryptophan. The D gene is left open where the match is weak. Part of the rows lack a size; the others show once, few, many or a class for expanded clones.

j_call | v_call | d_call | clone_size | cdr3_nt | cdr3_aa
TRBJ2-3 | TRBV2 | TRBD2 | few | TGTGCCAGCAAACCGACTAGCGGCATAACAGATACGCAGTATTTT | CASKPTSGITDTQYF
TRBJ2-7 | TRBV9 | TRBD2 | . | TGTGCCAGCAGTGGACTAGCGTCAACCTACGAGCAGTACTTC | CASSGLASTYEQYF
TRBJ2-3 | TRBV12-3/TRBV12-4 | . | few | TGTGCCAGCAGTGCTCTAGTTCCCGGCGCAGATACGCAGTATTTT | CASSALVPGADTQYF
TRBJ2-1 | TRBV12-3/TRBV12-4 | TRBD2 | many | TGTGCCAGCAGTTTAGGTCGGACTAGCGGGCGACATTGGGAGAATGAGCAGTTCTTC | CASSLGRTSGRHWENEQFF
TRBJ2-1 | TRBV20-1 | TRBD2 | few | TGCAGTGCTAGACCTCTAGCGGAGCAAATTACCTACTACAATGAGCAGTTCTTC | CSARPLAEQITYYNEQFF
TRBJ2-5 | TRBV6-1 | . | many | TGTGCCAGCAGTAGGACCGGTGTTGGCGGCGAGACCCAGTACTTC | CASSRTGVGGETQYF
TRBJ2-2 | TRBV5-1 | TRBD2 | . | TGCGCCAGCAGCTTCGGCGGGGGGAACACCGGGGAGCTGTTTTTT | CASSFGGGNTGELFF
TRBJ2-7 | TRBV6-5 | . | many | TGTGCCAGCAGTTATAGTCCCCCGGAGATGTACGAGCAGTACTTC | CASSYSPPEMYEQYF
TRBJ2-5 | TRBV24-1 | . | . | TGTGCCACCAGTGCGACCCCCTGGGGGACGAGATCCCAAGAGACCCAGTACTTC | CATSATPWGTRSQETQYF
TRBJ2-7 | TRBV12-3/TRBV12-4 | TRBD1 | many | TGTGCCAGCACCTTAGGACAGGGCGTCTACGAGCAGTACTTC | CASTLGQGVYEQYF
TRBJ2-7 | TRBV18 | TRBD2 | few | TGTGCCAGCTCAGCAAGGGAGGGAGGGAACTACGAGCAGTACTTC | CASSAREGGNYEQYF
TRBJ1-1 | TRBV12-3/TRBV12-4 | . | . | TGTGCCAGCAGTCCCGGGGTACTTAACACTGAAGCTTTCTTT | CASSPGVLNTEAFF
TRBJ2-7 | TRBV5-1 | TRBD2 | . | TGCGCCAGCAGCTTGGAGGGACTAGCGCGCGAGCAGTACTTC | CASSLEGLAREQYF
TRBJ1-3 | TRBV14 | TRBD1 | many | TGTGCCAGCAGCCAAGCGGGCAGGGGGCCTGGAAACACCATATATTTT | CASSQAGRGPGNTIYF
TRBJ1-1 | TRBV6-5 | . | . | TGTGCCAGCAGTTACAGTCTGGGCGGGCTGGCTTTCTTT | CASSYSLGGLAFF
TRBJ2-7 | TRBV10-2 | . | . | TGCGCCAGCAGTGAAAATATCGGGGGAGTCGGCTACGAGCAGTACTTC | CASSENIGGVGYEQYF
TRBJ2-3 | TRBV7-3 | TRBD1 | many | TGTGCCAGCAGCGGGACAGGGAGGGCAGATACGCAGTATTTT | CASSGTGRADTQYF
TRBJ2-1 | TRBV7-9 | . | many | TGTGCCAGCAGCCCCCCCAATGAGCAGTTCTTC | CASSPPNEQFF
TRBJ2-7 | TRBV5-1 | TRBD2 | many | TGCGCCAGCAGTTTCGGACTAGCGGGAGTAGTGGAGCAGTACTTC | CASSFGLAGVVEQYF
TRBJ2-5 | TRBV4-3 | . | few | TGCGCCAGCAGCCAAGGGGGTAGGGAAGAGACCCAGTACTTC | CASSQGGREETQYF
TRBJ2-7 | TRBV11-2 | TRBD1 | many | TGTGCCAGCAGCCGCACAGACAGGGTTGAATACTACGAGCAGTACTTC | CASSRTDRVEYYEQYF
TRBJ2-3 | TRBV12-3/TRBV12-4 | TRBD1 | few | TGTGCCAGCACCCTTTGGGGGACAGGGGATGGTACGCAGTATTTT | CASTLWGTGDGTQYF
TRBJ2-6 | TRBV15 | . | . | TGTGCCACCAGCAGACCCCTGGGGAGCGTGGTGGTCGTCCTGACTTTC | CATSRPLGSVVVVLTF
TRBJ2-1 | TRBV15 | TRBD1 | few | TGTGCCACCAGATTAAGGGGGCCTTATAGTGAGCAGTTCTTC | CATRLRGPYSEQFF
TRBJ2-1 | TRBV29-1 | . | . | TGCAGCGTTGGACAGGCCTTCTTGTACAATGAGCAGTTCTTC | CSVGQAFLYNEQFF
TRBJ2-1 | TRBV27 | . | . | TGTGCCAGCAGACGGGGGGCGGGGCAACTTTACAATGAGCAGTTCTTC | CASRRGAGQLYNEQFF
TRBJ2-1 | TRBV20-1 | . | many | TGCAGTGCCAGTGAGAACAATGAGCAGTTCTTC | CSASENNEQFF
TRBJ1-5 | TRBV20-1 | . | many | TGCAGTGCTAGAGATCGGGGCAATCAGCCCCAGCATTTT | CSARDRGNQPQHF
TRBJ2-3 | TRBV2 | TRBD2 | few | TGTGCCAGCAACCTACGTGGGCGGGGGGCTACAGATACGCAGTATTTT | CASNLRGRGATDTQYF
TRBJ2-7 | TRBV3-1 | . | . | TGTGCCAGCAGCCAAGTCCCAGGGACAAGCACCGACGAGCAGTACTTC | CASSQVPGTSTDEQYF
TRBJ1-5 | TRBV27 | TRBD1 | few | TGTGCCAGCAGGACAGGGGGGATCAATCAGCCCCAGCATTTT | CASRTGGINQPQHF
TRBJ2-5 | TRBV21-1 | . | many | TGTGCCAGCATAAAAGGACTAGCGGTTGGAGAGACCCAGTACTTC | CASIKGLAVGETQYF
TRBJ1-1 | TRBV29-1 | TRBD1 | many | TGCAGCGTCCGAAAGAGGCAGGGGGTAATTCGGCTGAACACTGAAGCTTTCTTT | CSVRKRQGVIRLNTEAFF
TRBJ2-7 | TRBV12-3/TRBV12-4 | TRBD1 | many | TGTGCCAGCATTCGGACAGGGAGCTCCTACGAGCAGTACTTC | CASIRTGSSYEQYF
TRBJ2-2 | TRBV6-2/TRBV6-3 | . | few | TGTGCCAGCAGTTACTGGGGGTCCGACGGGGAGCTGTTTTTT | CASSYWGSDGELFF
TRBJ2-3 | TRBV4-3 | TRBD2 | few | TGCGCCAGCAGCCAAGTTCCCGGGACTAGCGGGAGTGGGGCAGATACGCAGTATTTT | CASSQVPGTSGSGADTQYF
TRBJ2-5 | TRBV5-6 | TRBD2 | . | TGTGCCAGCAGCTTTGTCGGGAGGACGGTCGAGACCCAGTACTTC | CASSFVGRTVETQYF
TRBJ2-7 | TRBV29-1 | TRBD2 | many | TGCAGCGTTGCTTCGGGACTAGCGGGAGATTCCTACGAGCAGTACTTC | CSVASGLAGDSYEQYF
TRBJ2-1 | TRBV27 | . | few | TGTGCCAGCAGCCGTACAGGGTATCCCGATGAGCAGTTCTTC | CASSRTGYPDEQFF
TRBJ2-1 | TRBV12-3/TRBV12-4 | TRBD2 | . | TGTGCCAGCAGGAAGACTAGCGGGAGTTCTCGGGAGCAGTTCTTC | CASRKTSGSSREQFF
TRBJ2-2 | TRBV6-2/TRBV6-3 | TRBD2 | . | TGTGCCAGCAGATACCCTAGCGGGCGAAGTACCGGGGAGCTGTTTTTT | CASRYPSGRSTGELFF
TRBJ2-3 | TRBV5-1 | TRBD1 | . | TGCGCCAGCAGGCCTACCCGACAGGGGGCTAGCACAGATACGCAGTATTTT | CASRPTRQGASTDTQYF
TRBJ2-5 | TRBV3-1 | TRBD1 | many | TGTGCCAGCAGCCCCTGGGACAGGGAAGAGACCCAGTACTTC | CASSPWDREETQYF
TRBJ2-7 | TRBV6-7 | TRBD1 | . | TGTGCCAGCAGCACTATCGGATGGGGACAGCAACCCTACGAGCAGTACTTC | CASSTIGWGQQPYEQYF
TRBJ1-1 | TRBV3-1 | TRBD1 | many | TGTGCCAGCAGCCAAGCTGACAGGGTGAACACTGAAGCTTTCTTT | CASSQADRVNTEAFF
TRBJ2-7 | TRBV3-1 | . | few | TGTGCCAGCAGCCCTCCACTATCGGTCCTCTTCTACGAGCAGTACTTC | CASSPPLSVLFYEQYF
TRBJ2-1 | TRBV11-1 | TRBD1 | . | TGTGCCAGCAGCTTCGATGGACAGGGCTACAATGAGCAGTTCTTC | CASSFDGQGYNEQFF
TRBJ2-5 | TRBV4-1 | . | many | TGCGCCAGCAGACTGACAGGCGTTTCACAAGAGACCCAGTACTTC | CASRLTGVSQETQYF
TRBJ2-3 | TRBV20-1 | . | . | TGCAGTGCTCCCGGCCAGTTTGGAGATACGCAGTATTTT | CSAPGQFGDTQYF
TRBJ2-5 | TRBV5-8 | . | many | TGTGCCAGCAGCTTTCAGGGTACGGCAGAGACCCAGTACTTC | CASSFQGTAETQYF
TRBJ1-2 | TRBV11-1 | TRBD1 | . | TGTGCCAGCAGCTTATACGGGGATGGGGGGGACAGGCCTAACTATGGCTACACCTTC | CASSLYGDGGDRPNYGYTF
TRBJ2-5 | TRBV3-1 | TRBD2 | few | TGTGCCAGCAGCCATCGACTAGCGGTAGCCCAAGAGACCCAGTACTTC | CASSHRLAVAQETQYF